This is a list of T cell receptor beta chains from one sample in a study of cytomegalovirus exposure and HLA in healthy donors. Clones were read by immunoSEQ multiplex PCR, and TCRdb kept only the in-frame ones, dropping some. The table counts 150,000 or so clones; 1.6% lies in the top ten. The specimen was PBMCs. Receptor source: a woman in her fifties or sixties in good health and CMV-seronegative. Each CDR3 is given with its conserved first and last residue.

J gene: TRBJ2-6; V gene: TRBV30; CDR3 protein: CASGISGANVLTF
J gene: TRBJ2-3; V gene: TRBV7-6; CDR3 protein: CASSPGTSGDTQYF
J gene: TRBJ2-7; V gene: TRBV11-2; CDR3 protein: CASKDQGGSEQYF
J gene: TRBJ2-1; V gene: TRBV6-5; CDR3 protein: CASSRRENNEQFF
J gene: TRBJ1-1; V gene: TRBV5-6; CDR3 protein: CASSLRGGTEAFF
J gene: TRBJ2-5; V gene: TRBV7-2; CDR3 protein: CASSAPPGGQETQYF
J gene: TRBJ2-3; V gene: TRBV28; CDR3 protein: CASRRQGQTDTQYF
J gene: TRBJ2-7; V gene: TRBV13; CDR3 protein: CASSPGLAETYEQYF
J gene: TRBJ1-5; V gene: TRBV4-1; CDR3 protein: CASSQDVGSNQPQHF
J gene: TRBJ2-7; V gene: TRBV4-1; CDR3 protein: CASSQDSYRGSEQYF
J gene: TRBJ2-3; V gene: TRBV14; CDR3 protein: CASSSSTDTQYF
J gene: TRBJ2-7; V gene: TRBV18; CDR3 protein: CASSPPLLGTSGTISSYEQYF
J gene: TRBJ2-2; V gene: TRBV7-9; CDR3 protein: CASSLTGGRTGELFF
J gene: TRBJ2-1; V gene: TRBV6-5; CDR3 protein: CASSYSAGGQNNEQFF
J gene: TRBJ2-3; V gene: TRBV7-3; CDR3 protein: CASSLTRGGADTQYF
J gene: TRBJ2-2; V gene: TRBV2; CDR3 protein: CASGGHGGDTGELFF
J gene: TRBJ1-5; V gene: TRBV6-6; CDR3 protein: CASRSQGGSNQPQHF
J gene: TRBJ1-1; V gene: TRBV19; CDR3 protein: CASSMGEGGAFF
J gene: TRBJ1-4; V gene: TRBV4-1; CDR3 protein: CASSQGRGRDEKLFF
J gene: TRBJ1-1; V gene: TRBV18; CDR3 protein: CASSPNIQQNTEAFF
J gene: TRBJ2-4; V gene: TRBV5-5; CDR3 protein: CASSSPTGGGEGIQYF
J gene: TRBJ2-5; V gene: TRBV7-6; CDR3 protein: CASSLRTRDRFQETQYF
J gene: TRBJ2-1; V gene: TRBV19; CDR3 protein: CASSILAGASYNEQFF
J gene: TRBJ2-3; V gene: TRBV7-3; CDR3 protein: CASSLEGTSGVTDTQYF